The rows below give T cell receptor beta chains drawn from one sample of a study of shared clonotypes between healthy human individuals. Here immunoSEQ multiplex PCR was the method, and the copy in TCRdb shows in-frame clones only, minus some. The sample has roughly 700,000 clones; about 92% are singletons. Specimen: memory CD8+ T cells from PBMCs. The receptors were gathered from a man aged 18-30 years in good health. Some clones in this sample may be carry-over from other donors' samples. Each CDR3 is given with its conserved first and last residue. A D gene is named only where the DNA matches it firmly. Clone sizes are given selectively: once, few, many, or a class where the clone is expanded.

D: TRBD1
V: TRBV7-2
J: TRBJ1-4
size: once
DNA: TGTGCCAGCAGCTGGACAGGTCTAACGCATGAAAAACTGTTTTTT
CDR3: CASSWTGLTHEKLFF

D: TRBD1
V: TRBV27
J: TRBJ2-7
size: .
DNA: TGTGCCAGCAGCCCGACAGGGTTCGAGCAGTACTTC
CDR3: CASSPTGFEQYF

D: .
V: TRBV19
J: TRBJ2-1
size: .
DNA: TGTGCCAGTAGTCAGTGGAGGAACTCCTACAATGAGCAGTTCTTC
CDR3: CASSQWRNSYNEQFF

D: .
V: TRBV7-9
J: TRBJ1-6
size: .
DNA: TGTGCCAGCAGCTTAGCGTTGGGGGGGACTAATTCACCCCTCCACTTT
CDR3: CASSLALGGTNSPLHF

D: .
V: TRBV27
J: TRBJ2-1
size: .
DNA: TGTGCCAGCAGTTTATCTCGGGGGAGGAATGAGCAGTTCTTC
CDR3: CASSLSRGRNEQFF

D: .
V: TRBV10-1
J: TRBJ1-1
size: .
DNA: TGCGCCAGCAGTGAGAACAGGTTTTACACTGAAGCTTTCTTT
CDR3: CASSENRFYTEAFF

D: .
V: TRBV19
J: TRBJ1-1
size: .
DNA: TGTGCCAGTAGTACCACGGAGGGGCAATCTGAAGCTTTCTTT
CDR3: CASSTTEGQSEAFF

D: TRBD2
V: TRBV6-6
J: TRBJ2-5
size: .
DNA: TGTGCCAGCAGTGTAGCGGGAGGTCGGGAGACCCAGTACTTC
CDR3: CASSVAGGRETQYF

D: TRBD2
V: TRBV10-1
J: TRBJ2-7
size: .
DNA: TGCGCCAGCAGTGAAAGCGGGAGCTCCTACGAGCAGTACTTC
CDR3: CASSESGSSYEQYF

D: TRBD2
V: TRBV27
J: TRBJ2-3
size: .
DNA: TGTGCCAGTACCGATAGCGGGAGGGGCACAGATACGCAGTATTTT
CDR3: CASTDSGRGTDTQYF

D: .
V: TRBV9
J: TRBJ1-2
size: .
DNA: TGTGCCAGCAGCGGCATACAGGAGGGTAACTATGGCTACACCTTC
CDR3: CASSGIQEGNYGYTF

D: TRBD1
V: TRBV28
J: TRBJ1-5
size: .
DNA: TGTGCCAGCAGTTTCCAGGGACAGGGGAATCAGCCCCAGCATTTT
CDR3: CASSFQGQGNQPQHF

D: .
V: TRBV29-1
J: TRBJ1-3
size: .
DNA: TGCAGCACAAACTCTGGAAACACCATATATTTT
CDR3: CSTNSGNTIYF

D: TRBD2
V: TRBV7-9
J: TRBJ2-1
size: .
DNA: TGTGCCAGCAGCTTAGCGCCCAGCGGGAGGGCCAATGAGCAGTTCTTC
CDR3: CASSLAPSGRANEQFF